This TCR beta chain was sequenced in a study of T cell changes during pregnancy in multiple sclerosis. Profiling relied on immunoSEQ multiplex PCR, and the TCRdb table lists in-frame clones only, not all of them. The sample has tens of thousands of clones, 80% to 95% seen once. The CDR3 consists of 14 residues. Trimming left V 1 base short and J 1 base short, with 8 bases between. In germline, CDR1 is SGHRS, CDR2 YFSETQ. Sample: CD4+ T cells from peripheral blood mononuclear cells, taken in the third trimester of pregnancy. The sequence derives from a female donor with multiple sclerosis, enrolled in a pregnancy study. The chain joins TRBV5-1 to TRBJ1-1, with a weak D call TRBD1 (5 bases). The CDR3 nucleotides read TGCGCCAGCAGCTTGAGGCAGGGGAACACTGAAGCTTTCTTT. Its translation: CASSLRQGNTEAFF. Variable domain in full (rest from reference TRBV5-1 and TRBJ1-1): KAGVTQTPRYLIKTRGQQVTLSCSPISGHRSVSWYQQTPGQGLQFLFEYFSETQRNKGNFPGRFSGRQFSNSRSEMNVSTLELGDSALYLCASSLRQGNTEAFFGQGTRLTVV.